The 26 T cell receptor beta chains presented below share a single source sample, sequenced in a study of cytomegalovirus exposure and HLA in healthy donors. 13 Jbeta primers and 60 Vbeta primers were used for the PCR. Sequencing used immunoSEQ multiplex PCR; TCRdb keeps in-frame clones, though not all of them. The sample records about 95,000 clones, 75% to 85% being singletons. The sequencing sample was made of PBMCs. The receptors derive from a man under 40 in good health and CMV-seropositive.

The chain joins TRBV11-3 to TRBJ2-1; the D gene is possibly TRBD1 (5 bases). CDR1 is SGHNT and CDR2 is YENEEA in the germline V gene. The CDR3 extends over 16 amino acids. The germline V and J ends were trimmed by 3 bases and 0 bases, with 12 bases remaining between them. CDR3 DNA: TGTGCCAGCAGCTTTTCGGCAGGGAACTCCTACAATGAGCAGTTCTTC. It is translated as CASSFSAGNSYNEQFF.

The chain combines TRBV6-4 with TRBJ2-1; 10 bases line up with TRBD1. Trimming at V came to 0 bases and at J to 7 bases, leaving 6 bases not matched to a gene. The length of the CDR3 is 16 residues. The germline V gene encodes CDR1 MRHNA and CDR2 SNTAGT. CDR3 sequence: CASSDSYRDRGNEQFF. The CDR3 DNA follows: TGTGCCAGCAGTGACTCTTACCGGGACAGGGGTAATGAGCAGTTCTTC.

The chain recombines TRBV2 with TRBJ1-6, with D perhaps TRBD1 (5 bases). V was clipped by 4 bases and J by 8 bases, with 18 bases between them. The CDR3 length is 16 residues. Germline assignment: CDR1 SNHLY and CDR2 FYNNEI. CDR3: CASSAGSWYFDSPLHF. CDR3 DNA: TGTGCCAGCAGTGCAGGGTCATGGTATTTCGATTCACCCCTCCACTTT.

Concerning this clone: One junction end does not reproduce the germline sequence, and a read error may be involved. The chain couples TRBV7-9 to TRBJ1-2; no clear D gene. The length of the CDR3 is 12 residues. CDR1 is SEHNR and CDR2 is FQNEAQ in the germline V gene (reference sequence). CDR3 DNA sequence: TGTTCCAGCAGCTCGAACTACTATGGCTACACCTTC. Its protein product is CSSSSNYYGYTF.

This sequence joins TRBV28 and TRBJ2-2; 11 positions match TRBD2. J was trimmed by 0 bases and V by 6 bases; bases with no gene match: 3. There are 16 residues in the CDR3. Germline CDR1 reads MDHEN; CDR2 reads SYDVKM. CDR3 sequence: CASRPGLAANTGELFF. The DNA of the CDR3 is TGTGCCAGCAGGCCGGGACTAGCGGCGAACACCGGGGAGCTGTTTTTT.

The chain is built from TRBV5-1 and TRBJ2-7; 7 bases agree with TRBD1. V lost 1 base, J lost 1 base, and 2 bases stayed unmatched. The CDR3 extends over 14 amino acids. CDR1 and CDR2 from the germline V gene are SGHRS and YFSETQ. CDR3 coding DNA: TGCGCCAGCAGCTTGTGGGACAGTTCCTACGAGCAGTACTTC. Amino acid sequence: CASSLWDSSYEQYF.

This chain links TRBV30 with TRBJ2-1; perhaps TRBD1 as D (5 bases). CDR3 length equals 12 residues. V lost 3 bases, J lost 16 bases, and 19 bases lay in between. Germline CDR1 and CDR2: GTSNPN and SVGIG (reference sequence). In nucleotides, the CDR3 is TGTGCCTGGAGAGATCAGGACACTCTTCTTTTCTTC. Amino acids: CAWRDQDTLLFF.

J is TRBJ1-1 and V is TRBV18, with 10 positions matching TRBD1. Germline CDR1 reads KGHSH; CDR2 reads LQKENI. V gave up 4 bases and J gave up 0 bases; unmatched junction bases: 8. There are 17 residues in the CDR3. The CDR3 nucleotides are TGTGCCAGCTCACAGAGGGACAGGGGCATCATGAACACTGAAGCTTTCTTT. This codes for CASSQRDRGIMNTEAFF. The complete variable domain, with remaining parts taken from reference TRBV18 and TRBJ1-1, reads NAGVMQNPRHLVRRRGQEARLRCSPMKGHSHVYWYRQLPEEGLKFMVYLQKENIIDESGMPKERFSAEFPKEGPSILRIQQVVRGDSAAYFCASSQRDRGIMNTEAFFGQGTRLTVV.

The chain combines TRBV6-5 with TRBJ1-1; possible D gene TRBD1, 5 bases. Germline V gives CDR1 MNHEY, CDR2 SVGAGI. The CDR3 runs to 13 residues. V was clipped by 7 bases and J by 3 bases, with 12 bases between them. CDR3 coding DNA: TGTGCCAGCAAAGGGGCAGCTGACACTGAAGCTTTCTTT. Translated, it gives CASKGAADTEAFF.

The rearrangement links TRBV19 to TRBJ1-1; D gene uncertain. Trimming left V 5 bases short and J 1 base short, with 5 bases between. This CDR3 has 12 residues. In germline, CDR1 is LNHDA, CDR2 SQIVND (reference sequence). The CDR3 region has the DNA TGTGCCAGTAGTTTTCGGAACACTGAAGCTTTCTTT. Translated: CASSFRNTEAFF.

This clone has only a few counts. The rearrangement joins TRBV10-1 to TRBJ1-1, with D possibly TRBD1 on 5 matching bases. The CDR3 has 13 amino acids. Trimming shortened V by 6 bases and J by 1 base, and 9 bases separated the two germline ends. CDR1 and CDR2 (germline): WNHNN, SYGVQD (reference sequence). CDR3 coding DNA: TGCGCCAGCAGGGATGGACAGAACACTGAAGCTTTCTTT. It is translated as CASRDGQNTEAFF.

This chain uses TRBV29-1 with TRBJ2-1; 7 bases agree with TRBD1. CDR1 and CDR2 (germline): SQVTM, ANQGSEA. The CDR3 is 15 amino acids. The junction had 15 bases not matched to a gene; V was cut back by 7 bases and J by 6 bases. The CDR3 DNA follows: TGCAGCGCCCGAGGGGGCCCGGCCGGGCTCAATGAGCAGTTCTTC. It is translated as CSARGGPAGLNEQFF.

The chain carries TRBV7-2 and TRBJ2-5; D is possibly TRBD2 (6 bases). This CDR3 spans 15 amino acids. Trimming left V 0 bases short and J 4 bases short, with 12 bases between. Germline values: CDR1 SGHTA, CDR2 FQGNSA. This CDR3 is CASSLAEGRGETQYF. The CDR3 nucleotides are TGTGCCAGCAGCTTAGCGGAGGGGCGAGGAGAGACCCAGTACTTC.

This clone was seen a single time. Because the CDR3 is missing its conserved closing phenylalanine or tryptophan, this is likely a read error. The chain employs TRBV18 and TRBJ1-4; 7 nucleotides line up with TRBD1. The CDR3 spans 16 residues. Per germline, CDR1 KGHSH and CDR2 LQKENI. V dropped 4 bases and J dropped 5; count of bases not matched to a gene: 10. Here the CDR3 DNA reads TGTGCCAGCTCACTGAACAGGGGTGACTTAAATGAAAAACTGTTTCTT. It specifies CASSLNRGDLNEKLFL.

The rearrangement uses TRBV7-8 and TRBJ1-2; D is uncertain. Germline loops: CDR1 SGHVS, CDR2 FQNEAQ. Trimming took off 3 bases at V and 2 bases at J, with 7 bases between the two ends. This CDR3 has 13 residues. The CDR3: CASSLKQNYGYTF. CDR3 nucleotides: TGTGCCAGCAGCTTGAAACAGAACTATGGCTACACCTTC. Using reference TRBV7-8 and TRBJ1-2 for the parts outside the CDR3, the full variable domain is GAGVSQSPRYKVAKRGQDVALRCDPISGHVSLFWYQQALGQGPEFLTYFQNEAQLDKSGLPSDRFFAERPEGSVSTLKIQRTQQEDSAVYLCASSLKQNYGYTFGSGTRLTVV.

This rearrangement joins TRBV6-6 to TRBJ2-3; no reliable D call. This CDR3 spans 14 amino acids. Trimming took 7 bases from V and 0 from J, leaving 11 bases between them. CDR1 MNHNY and CDR2 SVGAGI come from the germline V gene (reference sequence). As DNA, the CDR3 is TGTGCCAGCACCCGATTTACTAGCACAGATACGCAGTATTTT. The encoded protein is CASTRFTSTDTQYF.

The gene calls are TRBV6-5 and TRBJ2-1, with 11 bases matching TRBD2. CDR1 and CDR2 from the germline V gene are MNHEY and SVGAGI. CDR3 length equals 15 residues. The ends lost 6 bases at V and 4 bases at J; junction bases unmatched: 5. The CDR3 protein is CASSEGTSGYNEQFF. CDR3 nucleotide sequence: TGTGCCAGCAGCGAGGGGACTAGCGGTTACAATGAGCAGTTCTTC.

The J gene is TRBJ2-1, the V gene TRBV5-1, with 14 bases that match TRBD2. V lost 4 bases, J lost 5 bases, and 2 bases stayed unmatched. This CDR3 comprises 15 residues. The V gene's germline CDR1 is SGHRS and CDR2 YFSETQ. CDR3 sequence: CASSPGLAGDNEQFF. CDR3 sequence (DNA): TGCGCCAGCAGCCCGGGACTAGCGGGAGACAATGAGCAGTTCTTC. The full variable domain, with the rest looked up from reference TRBV5-1 and TRBJ2-1, is KAGVTQTPRYLIKTRGQQVTLSCSPISGHRSVSWYQQTPGQGLQFLFEYFSETQRNKGNFPGRFSGRQFSNSRSEMNVSTLELGDSALYLCASSPGLAGDNEQFFGPGTRLTVL.

The V call is TRBV10-1, the J call TRBJ2-7, with 9 bases that match TRBD1. Germline lookup yields CDR1 WNHNN and CDR2 SYGVQD (reference sequence). This CDR3 is 14 amino acids long. J lost 7 bases, V lost 2 bases, and 6 bases had no gene match. The chain's CDR3 is CASSEVQGAEEQYF. The CDR3 nucleotides are TGCGCCAGCAGTGAGGTACAGGGGGCAGAAGAGCAGTACTTC.

This clone came up once. The chain carries TRBV25-1 and TRBJ2-3, with D possibly being TRBD2 (6 bases). The CDR3 contains 17 residues. Germline CDR1 and CDR2: MGHDK and SYGVNS. Trimming shortened V by 1 base and J by 0 bases, and 14 bases separated the two germline ends. The CDR3 sequence: CASSEFGSGYSTDTQYF. CDR3 DNA sequence: TGTGCCAGCAGTGAATTTGGTAGCGGATATAGCACAGATACGCAGTATTTT.

The chain carries TRBV6-1 and TRBJ1-4; 7 bases are a match to TRBD1. Germline V gene lookup returns CDR1 MNHNS and CDR2 SASEGT. The CDR3 loop spans 16 amino acids. Germline trimming cut 2 bases from V and 8 bases from J; bases unmatched to any gene: 11. The CDR3 nucleotides read TGTGCCAGCAGTGAATGGTGGGGGGACAGTAGCGAAAAACTGTTTTTT. Residues: CASSEWWGDSSEKLFF.

The chain joins TRBV10-3 to TRBJ2-5, with 12 bases fitting TRBD2. Germline V CDR1 and CDR2: ENHRY, SYGVKD. This CDR3 spans 15 amino acids. V gave up 4 bases and J gave up 5 bases; unmatched junction bases: 5. The CDR3 DNA reads TGTGCCATCAGTGGGACTAGCGGGATCGGGGAGACCCAGTACTTC. This encodes CAISGTSGIGETQYF.

The V and J genes are TRBV5-8 and TRBJ2-1, with TRBD2 matching 9 bases. Germline V CDR1 and CDR2: SGHTS, YDEGEE. This CDR3 has 14 amino acids. V shed 10 bases and J 9 bases; nucleotides not matched to a gene: 14. The CDR3 DNA is TGTGCCTTATCCTTGCGGGGCGGGAGGGGTGAGCAGTTCTTC. This codes for CALSLRGGRGEQFF.

This clone was recorded only once. V usage is TRBV21-1 and J usage is TRBJ2-7; TRBD1, the table's D call, was not compared with the DNA. TRBV21-1 is given as a pseudogene. CDR3 length equals 16 residues. The CDR3 region is CASSLRDRGNLYEQYF. The CDR3 DNA follows: TGTGCCAGCAGCCTCCGCGACAGGGGGAACCTCTACGAGCAGTACTTC.

The chain links TRBV6-1 to TRBJ2-5, with TRBD2 identical over 7 bases. Germline values: CDR1 MNHNS, CDR2 SASEGT. CDR3 length equals 14 residues. With V trimmed by 8 bases and J by 3 bases, 9 bases remained unmatched. The CDR3 DNA follows: TGTGCCAGCTCTCGCGGACTAGTTGAAGAGACCCAGTACTTC. Protein sequence: CASSRGLVEETQYF.

The rearrangement uses TRBV10-1 and TRBJ2-5; TRBD2 is a possible D gene (5 bases). CDR1 WNHNN and CDR2 SYGVQD come from the germline V gene (reference sequence). There are 13 residues in the CDR3. Trimming stripped 4 bases from V and 5 bases from J, with 11 bases between. This CDR3 reads CASSVQRGETQYF. DNA for the CDR3: TGCGCCAGCAGTGTGCAACGCGGGGAGACCCAGTACTTC.